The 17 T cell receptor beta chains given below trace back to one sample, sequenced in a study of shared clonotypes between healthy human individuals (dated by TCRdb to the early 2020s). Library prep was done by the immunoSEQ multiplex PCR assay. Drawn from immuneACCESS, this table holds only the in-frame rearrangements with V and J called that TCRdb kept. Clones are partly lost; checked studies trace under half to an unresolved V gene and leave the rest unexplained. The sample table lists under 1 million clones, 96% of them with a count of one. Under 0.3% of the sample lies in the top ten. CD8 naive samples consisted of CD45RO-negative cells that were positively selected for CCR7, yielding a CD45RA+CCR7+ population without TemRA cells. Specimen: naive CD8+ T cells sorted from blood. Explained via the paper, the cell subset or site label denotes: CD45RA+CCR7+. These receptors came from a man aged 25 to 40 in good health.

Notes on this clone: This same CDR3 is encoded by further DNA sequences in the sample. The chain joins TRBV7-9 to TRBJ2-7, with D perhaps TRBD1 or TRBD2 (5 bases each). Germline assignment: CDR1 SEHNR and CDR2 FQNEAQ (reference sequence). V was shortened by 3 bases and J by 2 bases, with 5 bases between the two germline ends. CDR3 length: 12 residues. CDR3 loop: CASSLGAYEQYF. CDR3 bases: TGTGCCAGCAGCTTGGGGGCCTACGAGCAGTACTTC.

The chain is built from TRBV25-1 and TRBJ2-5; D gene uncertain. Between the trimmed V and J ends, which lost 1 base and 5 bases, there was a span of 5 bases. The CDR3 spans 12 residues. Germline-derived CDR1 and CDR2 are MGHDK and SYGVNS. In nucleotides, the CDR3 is TGTGCCAGCAGTGAATTGGAGGAGACCCAGTACTTC. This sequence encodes CASSELEETQYF.

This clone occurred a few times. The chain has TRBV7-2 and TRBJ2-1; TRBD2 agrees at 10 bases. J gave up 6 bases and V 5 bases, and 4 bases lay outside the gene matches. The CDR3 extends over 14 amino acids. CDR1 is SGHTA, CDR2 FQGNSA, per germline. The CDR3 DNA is TGTGCCAGCAGCAGGACTAGCGGCTTCAATGAGCAGTTCTTC. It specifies CASSRTSGFNEQFF.

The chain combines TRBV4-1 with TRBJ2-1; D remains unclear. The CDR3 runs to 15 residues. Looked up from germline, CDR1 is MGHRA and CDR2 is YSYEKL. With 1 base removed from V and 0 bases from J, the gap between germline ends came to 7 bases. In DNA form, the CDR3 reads TGCGCCAGCAGCCAAGTCCAGAGCTCCTACAATGAGCAGTTCTTC. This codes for CASSQVQSSYNEQFF.

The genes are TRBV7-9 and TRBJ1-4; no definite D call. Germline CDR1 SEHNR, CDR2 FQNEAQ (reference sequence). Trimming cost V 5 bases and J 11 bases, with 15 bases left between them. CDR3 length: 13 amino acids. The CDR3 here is CASSLDGLGKLFF. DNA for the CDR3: TGTGCCAGCAGCCTGGACGGGCTGGGGAAACTGTTTTTT.

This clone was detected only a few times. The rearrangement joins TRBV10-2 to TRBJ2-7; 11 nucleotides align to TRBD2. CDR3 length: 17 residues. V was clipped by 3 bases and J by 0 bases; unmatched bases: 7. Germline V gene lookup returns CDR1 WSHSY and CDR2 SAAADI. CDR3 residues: CASSDRGTSGNSYEQYF. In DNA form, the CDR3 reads TGCGCCAGCAGTGACCGGGGGACTAGCGGAAACTCCTACGAGCAGTACTTC.

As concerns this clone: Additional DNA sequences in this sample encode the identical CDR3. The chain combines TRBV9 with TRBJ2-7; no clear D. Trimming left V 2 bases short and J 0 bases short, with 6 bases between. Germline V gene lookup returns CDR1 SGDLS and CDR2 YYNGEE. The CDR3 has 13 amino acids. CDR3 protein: CASSVVPSYEQYF. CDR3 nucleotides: TGTGCCAGCAGCGTCGTCCCCTCCTACGAGCAGTACTTC.

The CDR3: CASSQEGTSGRYEQYF. CDR3 sequence (DNA): TGCGCCAGCAGCCAAGAAGGGACTAGCGGGAGGTACGAGCAGTACTTC. V usage is TRBV4-1 and J usage is TRBJ2-7; 15 bases fit TRBD2. J was trimmed by 4 bases and V by 0 bases; bases with no gene match: 1. The germline V gene encodes CDR1 MGHRA and CDR2 YSYEKL. CDR3 length: 16 residues.

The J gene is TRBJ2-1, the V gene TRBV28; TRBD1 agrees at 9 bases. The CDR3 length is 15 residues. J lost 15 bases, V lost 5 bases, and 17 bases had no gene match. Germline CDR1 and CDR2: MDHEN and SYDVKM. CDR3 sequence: CASSEQGAGAGDRFF. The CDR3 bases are TGTGCCAGCAGTGAACAGGGGGCTGGGGCGGGAGATCGGTTCTTC.

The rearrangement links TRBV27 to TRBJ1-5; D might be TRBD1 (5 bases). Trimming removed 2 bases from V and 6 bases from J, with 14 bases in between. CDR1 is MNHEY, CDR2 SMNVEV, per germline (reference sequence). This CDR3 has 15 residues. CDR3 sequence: CASSLGAGGSQPQHF. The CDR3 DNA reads TGTGCCAGCAGTTTAGGGGCAGGAGGAAGTCAGCCCCAGCATTTT.

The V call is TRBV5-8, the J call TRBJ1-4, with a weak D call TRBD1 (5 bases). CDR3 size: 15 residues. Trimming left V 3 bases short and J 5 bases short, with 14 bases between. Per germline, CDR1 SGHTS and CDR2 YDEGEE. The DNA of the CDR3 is TGTGCCAGCAGCTCGTCCAGGGACGGGAATGAAAAACTGTTTTTT. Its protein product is CASSSSRDGNEKLFF.

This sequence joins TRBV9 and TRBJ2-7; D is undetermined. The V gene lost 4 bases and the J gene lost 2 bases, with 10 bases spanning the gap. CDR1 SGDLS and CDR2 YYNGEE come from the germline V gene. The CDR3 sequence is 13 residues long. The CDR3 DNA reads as TGTGCCAGCAGCCCTGTAGAGACCTACGAGCAGTACTTC. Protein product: CASSPVETYEQYF.

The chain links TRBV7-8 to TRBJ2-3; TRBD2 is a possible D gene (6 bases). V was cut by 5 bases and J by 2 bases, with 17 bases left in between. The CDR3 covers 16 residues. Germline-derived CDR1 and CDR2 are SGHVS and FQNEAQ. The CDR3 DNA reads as TGTGCCAGCAGCGGACGGAGGGTTTTAGTCACAGATACGCAGTATTTT. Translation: CASSGRRVLVTDTQYF.

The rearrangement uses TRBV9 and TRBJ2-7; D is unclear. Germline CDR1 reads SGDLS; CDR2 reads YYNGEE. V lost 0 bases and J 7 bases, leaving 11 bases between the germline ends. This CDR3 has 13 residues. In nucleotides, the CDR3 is TGTGCCAGCAGCGTAGATTCCCCGGGTGAGCAGTACTTC. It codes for CASSVDSPGEQYF.

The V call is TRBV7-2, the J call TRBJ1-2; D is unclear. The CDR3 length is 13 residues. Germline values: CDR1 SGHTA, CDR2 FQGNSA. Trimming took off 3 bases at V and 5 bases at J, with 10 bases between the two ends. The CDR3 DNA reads TGTGCCAGCAGCTTTATCCCGCATTATGGCTACACCTTC. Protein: CASSFIPHYGYTF.

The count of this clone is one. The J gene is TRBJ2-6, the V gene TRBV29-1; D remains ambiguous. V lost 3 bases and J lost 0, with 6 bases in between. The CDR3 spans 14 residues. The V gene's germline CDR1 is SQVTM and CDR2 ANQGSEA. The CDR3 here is CSVDLGSGANVLTF. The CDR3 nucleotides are TGCAGCGTTGATCTGGGCTCTGGGGCCAACGTCCTGACTTTC.

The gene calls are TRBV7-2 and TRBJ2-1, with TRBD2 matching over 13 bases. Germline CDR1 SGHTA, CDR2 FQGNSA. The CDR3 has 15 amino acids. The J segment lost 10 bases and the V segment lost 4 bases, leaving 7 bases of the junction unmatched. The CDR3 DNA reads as TGTGCCAGCAGCTCACTAGCGGGAGGGGGGCAGGAGCAGTTCTTC. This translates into CASSSLAGGGQEQFF.